These 2 T cell receptor delta chains were all obtained from the same sample, sequenced in a study of delta chains in infants with herpesvirus infections. TCR cDNA was made from PBMC RNA with gamma- and delta-chain-specific primers. TCRdb reapplied CATT to the RT-PCR reads. The repertoire consists of under 1,500 delta-chain clones, with roughly 8.2% occurring once and the leading ten covering 7% to 9%. Sequenced material: peripheral blood, taken at time point 2 of longitudinal follow-up. These receptors were collected from a human donor who was a Ugandan infant, either HIV-exposed or HIV-unexposed (not recorded which).

This clone ranks as medium-sized. Distinct nucleotide sequences in the sample also encode this CDR3. The rearrangement links TRDV3 to TRDJ1, with D tentatively TRDD2 (9 bases). The J gene, absent from TCRdb, was called here by matching the DNA to germline. The germline CDR1 and CDR2 sequences are TVYSNPD and GDNSRS (reference sequence). This CDR3 is 20 amino acids long. The germline V and J ends were trimmed by 3 bases and 0 bases, with 32 bases remaining between them. CDR3 nucleotides: TGTGCCTTCAATGGGCCCGCCTTCCTACCTGGGGGACCGTACACCGATAAACTCATCTTT. It encodes CAFNGPAFLPGGPYTDKLIF.

Note on this clone: This may stem from a read error, because a much larger clone lies one nucleotide away. Here the CDR3 DNA reads TGTGCTCTGACCTTACCTGGATATGGCGATAAACTCATCTTT. Translating gives CALTLPGYGDKLIF. The V gene remains uncalled, whereas the J gene is TRDJ1; no check of the table's D call, TRDD3, against the DNA was made. This CDR3 has 14 amino acids.